The rows below give T cell receptor beta chains drawn from one sample of a study of Tregs in tolerant kidney transplant recipients. This table comes from immunoSEQ multiplex PCR, and its TCRdb copy is limited to in-frame clones, with some not included. The sample yields approximately 67,000 clones, approximately 92% seen once. Sequences were derived from CD8+ T cells from blood, sampled before the transplant. Receptors originate from a human donor who received a combined kidney and bone marrow transplant. The CDR3 runs from the conserved cysteine through the conserved F or W. D genes are given only for firm matches. Where a row states a size, it is once, few, many or the class of an expanded clone; other rows omit it.

medium-sized	TRBD2	TRBV10-2	TRBJ2-1	TGCGCCAGCGGGGGACTAGCGGGGGGGCCCGCCTACAATGAGCAGTTCTTC	CASGGLAGGPAYNEQFF
.	.	TRBV4-3	TRBJ2-1	TGCGCCAGCAGCCAAGATACATTAGCGCCCTACAATGAGCAGTTCTTC	CASSQDTLAPYNEQFF
.	.	TRBV19	TRBJ2-3	TGTGCCAGTAGTATTGGAGGAGATACGCAGTATTTT	CASSIGGDTQYF
.	.	TRBV7-9	TRBJ1-4	TGTGCCAGCAGCTTAGTTCCGGACAAGGATGAAAAACTGTTTTTT	CASSLVPDKDEKLFF
few	.	TRBV10-2	TRBJ1-6	TGCGCCAGCAATCAGGGCGGTAATTCACCCCTCCACTTT	CASNQGGNSPLHF
.	TRBD1	TRBV13	TRBJ2-2	TGTGCCAGCAGCTTTTTCGGGACAGGGGAAACCGGGGAGCTGTTTTTT	CASSFFGTGETGELFF
.	TRBD1	TRBV5-1	TRBJ2-1	TGCGCCAGCAGCTCCCTGCTGACAGGGGGCTTTCTGAATGAGCAGTTCTTC	CASSSLLTGGFLNEQFF
.	.	TRBV4-1	TRBJ1-4	TGCGCCAGCAGCTCGCCACGGGGGGCGCTTGAAAAACTGTTTTTT	CASSSPRGALEKLFF
.	TRBD2	TRBV5-1	TRBJ2-1	TGCGCCAGCAGCACGGGACTAGCGGGGAGGTGGTCCTACAATGAGCAGTTCTTC	CASSTGLAGRWSYNEQFF
.	.	TRBV7-3	TRBJ2-1	TGTGCCAGCAGCTTCTTACTAGGAGAGTACAATGAGCAGTTCTTC	CASSFLLGEYNEQFF
.	.	TRBV27	TRBJ1-5	TGTGCCAGCAGTTCAGTTGGGGCAGGTAGTCAGCCCCAGCATTTT	CASSSVGAGSQPQHF
.	.	TRBV4-3	TRBJ1-5	TGCGCCAGCAGCCAAGATCGGGGTACTGGTCAGCCCCAGCATTTT	CASSQDRGTGQPQHF
.	.	TRBV7-9	TRBJ1-5	TGTGCCAGCAGCTTAGGGGGCTCCCGGTGGCCCCAGCATTTT	CASSLGGSRWPQHF
.	.	TRBV11-3	TRBJ2-7	TGTGCCAGCAGCTTTACCAGAAACTACGAGCAGTACTTC	CASSFTRNYEQYF
few	.	TRBV27	TRBJ2-1	TGTGCCAGCAGTTTGAGTGGCAATGAGCAGTTCTTC	CASSLSGNEQFF
.	TRBD2	TRBV5-1	TRBJ2-3	TGCGCCAGCAGTTTTAGCGGGGGCGGTGTGGATACGCAGTATTTT	CASSFSGGGVDTQYF
.	.	TRBV19	TRBJ2-1	TGTGCCAGTAGTATAGGGGAGCTGGCTGAGCAGTTCTTC	CASSIGELAEQFF